This entry is about one T cell receptor beta chain. The CDR3 runs 14 residues. With 3 bases removed from V and 2 bases from J, the gap between germline ends came to 10 bases. Germline V CDR1 and CDR2: SEHNR, FQNEAQ (reference sequence). TCRdb itself ran the 5' RACE reads through MiXCR, one entry per CDR3 protein. The data hold hundreds of thousands of distinct CDR3 sequences, with 11% observed a single time. The sample belongs to a study of T cells after yellow fever vaccination. This clonotype was obtained from a young man who received the YFV17D yellow fever vaccine. The input for sequencing was PBMCs, taken on the day of the first yellow fever vaccination. The chain employs TRBV7-9 and TRBJ1-2, with D tentatively TRBD1 (5 bases). This CDR3 is CASSLGVQNYGYTF. CDR3 bases: TGTGCCAGCAGCTTGGGGGTACAGAACTATGGCTACACCTTC.